These 15 T cell receptor beta chains were all obtained from the same sample, sequenced in a study of cytomegalovirus exposure and HLA in healthy donors. Amplification used 60 Vbeta primers and 13 Jbeta primers. Assay used: immunoSEQ multiplex PCR; TCRdb lists only in-frame clones, some missing. The table shows about 140,000 clones, with 78% occurring only once. Sequencing was done on a sample of PBMCs. These receptor sequences come from a female donor in good health and CMV-seronegative.

The CDR3 bases are TGTGCCAGCAGTTCTCCCGCGGGGGCCCACGGGGAGACCCAGTACTTC. Translation: CASSSPAGAHGETQYF. The chain carries TRBV28 and TRBJ2-5, with D possibly matching TRBD2 (7 bases). Germline CDR1 is MDHEN and CDR2 is SYDVKM. With 4 bases removed from V and 5 bases from J, the gap between germline ends came to 20 bases. The length of the CDR3 is 16 residues.

The chain has TRBV2 and TRBJ1-2; a weak D match, TRBD1 (5 bases). Germline values: CDR1 SNHLY, CDR2 FYNNEI. This CDR3 is 13 amino acids long. The germline V and J ends were trimmed by 6 bases and 3 bases, with 11 bases remaining between them. CDR3 residues: CASSRQFDYGYTF. The CDR3 nucleotides read TGTGCCAGCAGCCGACAGTTCGACTATGGCTACACCTTC.

CDR3: CAWMEGGPEQFF. CDR3 nucleotide sequence: TGTGCCTGGATGGAGGGAGGGCCTGAGCAGTTCTTC. The V call is TRBV30, the J call TRBJ2-1; 7 bases align to TRBD2. This CDR3 contains 12 residues. V lost 4 bases to trimming and J lost 9 bases; unmatched junction nucleotides: 6. CDR1 and CDR2 (germline): GTSNPN, SVGIG (reference sequence). The full variable domain, with the rest looked up from reference TRBV30 and TRBJ2-1, is SQTIHQWPATLVQPVGSPLSLECTVEGTSNPNLYWYRQAAGRGLQLLFYSVGIGQISSEVPQNLSASRPQDRQFILSSKKLLLSDSGFYLCAWMEGGPEQFFGPGTRLTVL.

V usage is TRBV9 and J usage is TRBJ2-2; tentative D call: TRBD2 (5 bases). CDR1 is SGDLS, CDR2 YYNGEE, per germline. CDR3 length: 15 amino acids. The V gene lost 0 bases and the J gene lost 7 bases, with 13 bases spanning the gap. CDR3 sequence: CASSVVPGGIGELFF. The CDR3 DNA reads TGTGCCAGCAGCGTAGTGCCAGGAGGTATCGGGGAGCTGTTTTTT.

The rearrangement links TRBV5-4 to TRBJ1-1; 7 bases are a match to TRBD1. The CDR3 extends over 16 amino acids. From germline, CDR1 is SGHNT and CDR2 YYREEE (reference sequence). The J segment lost 10 bases and the V segment lost 0 bases, leaving 15 bases of the junction unmatched. The CDR3 region has the DNA TGTGCCAGCAGCTTGGGGATAATACAGGGGAGTGAAGGAGCTTTCTTT. This translates into CASSLGIIQGSEGAFF.

This chain joins TRBV27 and TRBJ1-4; D is perhaps TRBD1 (5 bases). Germline CDR1 and CDR2: MNHEY and SMNVEV (reference sequence). V dropped 5 bases and J dropped 8 bases, with 15 bases sitting between them. The CDR3 loop spans 14 amino acids. The CDR3 protein is CASSPLGAREKLFF. CDR3 coding DNA: TGTGCCAGCAGTCCTTTAGGGGCTAGGGAAAAACTGTTTTTT.

This clone was observed a single time. The V and J genes are TRBV27 and TRBJ1-3; 8 bases are a match to TRBD1. J gave up 4 bases and V 5 bases, and 4 bases lay outside the gene matches. The CDR3 consists of 14 residues. Germline CDR1 reads MNHEY; CDR2 reads SMNVEV (reference sequence). CDR3 DNA sequence: TGTGCCAGCAGTGAACAGGGGGTAGGAAACACCATATATTTT. Its protein product is CASSEQGVGNTIYF.

This chain uses TRBV19 with TRBJ2-6; D perhaps matches TRBD1 (6 bases). The CDR3 is 15 amino acids. V was cut by 3 bases and J by 4 bases, with 10 bases left in between. Germline-derived CDR1 and CDR2 are LNHDA and SQIVND (reference sequence). DNA for the CDR3: TGTGCCAGTAGTATGTCAGGGGCCGGGGCCAACGTCCTGACTTTC. Residues: CASSMSGAGANVLTF.

This clone was recorded once. The chain carries TRBV4-1 and TRBJ2-3, with 11 bases identical to TRBD2. There are 17 residues in the CDR3. Germline V lookup: CDR1 MGHRA, CDR2 YSYEKL. Trimming cost V 1 base and J 2 bases; bases outside gene matches: 5. Written as DNA, the CDR3 is TGCGCCAGCAGCCAAGGACTAGCGGGATGGTCCACAGATACGCAGTATTTT. This codes for CASSQGLAGWSTDTQYF.

The chain couples TRBV12-5 to TRBJ1-2; 7 bases are a match to TRBD1. Germline CDR1 LGHNT, CDR2 FRNRAP. Trimming cost V 2 bases and J 4 bases; bases outside gene matches: 16. The CDR3 loop spans 18 amino acids. CDR3 region: CASGLPRVQGPLFYGYTF. The DNA for the CDR3 is TGTGCTAGTGGTTTGCCTCGGGTACAGGGGCCCCTTTTCTATGGCTACACCTTC.

This chain connects TRBV30 to TRBJ1-4; no firm D call. Trimming shortened V by 2 bases and J by 5 bases, and 9 bases separated the two germline ends. The CDR3 length is 13 residues. Germline V gene sequence: CDR1 GTSNPN, CDR2 SVGIG (reference sequence). CDR3 in amino acids: CAWSLAGNEKLFF. DNA of the CDR3: TGTGCCTGGAGTTTGGCAGGCAATGAAAAACTGTTTTTT.

This chain uses TRBV29-1 with TRBJ2-7, with 8 positions matching TRBD1. The germline gives CDR1 SQVTM, CDR2 ANQGSEA. V was pared by 5 bases and J by 6 bases, with 6 bases of the junction left unmatched. The CDR3 is 12 residues long. The CDR3 DNA is TGCAGCGTTTACAGGGGGACGGGCGAGCAGTACTTC. Protein: CSVYRGTGEQYF.

This clone appeared a few times. One end of the junction is discordant with germline, which a read error may explain. V and J are TRBV13 and TRBJ1-4, with TRBD1 as a possible D gene (6 bases). The germline CDR1 and CDR2 sequences are PRHDT and FYEKMQ (reference sequence). This CDR3 has 16 amino acids. The chain's CDR3 is CASSLGLDRGNEKLFF. The CDR3 DNA reads TGTGCCAGCAGCCTAGGGCTGGACAGAGGCAATGAAAAACTGTTTTTT.

V and J are TRBV6-1 and TRBJ2-1; no clear D gene. Germline assignment: CDR1 MNHNS and CDR2 SASEGT. The CDR3 is made up of 15 amino acids. The V and J ends lost 8 bases and 4 bases respectively, with 18 bases between them. CDR3 DNA sequence: TGTGCCAGCGAAGGCGGCTCGTGGAGATACAATGAGCAGTTCTTC. It encodes CASEGGSWRYNEQFF.

Comment on this clone: This sample includes further DNA sequences coding for the same CDR3. This chain joins TRBV11-2 and TRBJ1-2, with TRBD1 identical over 7 bases. The CDR3 totals 14 residues. Germline values: CDR1 SGHAT, CDR2 FQNNGV. The J segment lost 2 bases and the V segment lost 6 bases, leaving 6 bases of the junction unmatched. The CDR3 sequence: CASSSLQGNYGYTF. In nucleotides, the CDR3 is TGTGCCAGCAGTTCCCTACAGGGGAACTATGGCTACACCTTC.